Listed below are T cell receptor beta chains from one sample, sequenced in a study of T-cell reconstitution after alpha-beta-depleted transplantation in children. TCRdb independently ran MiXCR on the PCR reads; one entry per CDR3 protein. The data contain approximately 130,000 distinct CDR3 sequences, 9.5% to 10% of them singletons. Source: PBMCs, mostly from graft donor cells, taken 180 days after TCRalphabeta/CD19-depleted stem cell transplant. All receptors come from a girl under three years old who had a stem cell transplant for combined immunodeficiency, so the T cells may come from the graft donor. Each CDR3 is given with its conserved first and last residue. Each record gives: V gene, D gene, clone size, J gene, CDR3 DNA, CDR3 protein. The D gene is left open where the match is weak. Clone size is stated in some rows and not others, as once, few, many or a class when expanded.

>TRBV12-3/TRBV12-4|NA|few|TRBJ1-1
TGTGCCAGCAGTCCGAGGGTGGTTGACACTGAAGCTTTCTTT
CASSPRVVDTEAFF
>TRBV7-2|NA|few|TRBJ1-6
TGTGCCAGCAGCTTGCAAGTGGTGGGCTCCTATAATTCACCCCTCCACTTT
CASSLQVVGSYNSPLHF
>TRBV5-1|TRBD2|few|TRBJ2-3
TGCGCCAGCAGCGAGCTAGCGGGAGATCCCCGTATGCAGTATTTT
CASSELAGDPRMQYF
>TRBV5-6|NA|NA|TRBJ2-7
TGTGCCAGCAGCTTGGCCACGAGGACGTGGCAGTACTTC
CASSLATRTWQYF
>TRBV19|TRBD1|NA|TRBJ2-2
TGTGCCAGTAGTATTTGGACAGGGCACCGGGAGCTGTTTTTT
CASSIWTGHRELFF
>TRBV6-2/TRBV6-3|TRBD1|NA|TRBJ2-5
TGTGCCAGCACCCGGGACAGGGGGCTTGAGACCCAGTACTTC
CASTRDRGLETQYF
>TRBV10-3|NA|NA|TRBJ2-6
TGTGCCATCAGTGATGTTCCTACAGGAACTGGGGCCAACGTCCTGACTTTC
CAISDVPTGTGANVLTF
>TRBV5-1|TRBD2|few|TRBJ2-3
TGCGCCAGCAGCCGGACTAGCGGGAGCCGCGGAGGAGATACGCAGTATTTT
CASSRTSGSRGGDTQYF
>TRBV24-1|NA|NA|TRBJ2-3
TGTGCCACCAGTGATCCAACCGACGACCTTGCGGATACGCAGTATTTT
CATSDPTDDLADTQYF
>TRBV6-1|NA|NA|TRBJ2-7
TGTGCCAGCAGTCAGGCAGCCTCCCTCTACGAGCGGTACTTC
CASSQAASLYERYF
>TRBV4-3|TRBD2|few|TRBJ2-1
TGCGCCAGCAGCCAAGACCTAGCGGGCCCGTCCTACAATGAGCAGTTCTTC
CASSQDLAGPSYNEQFF
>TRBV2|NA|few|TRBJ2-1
TGTGCCAGCCAGTTGCAGGGCCTGGGTGAGCAGTTCTTC
CASQLQGLGEQFF
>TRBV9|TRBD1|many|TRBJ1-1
TGTGCCAGCAGCGTAGCGGCAGGGGGCCGGACTGAAGCTTTCTTT
CASSVAAGGRTEAFF
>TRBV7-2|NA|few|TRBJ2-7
TGTGCCAGCAGCCCTATACAGGGGGGGTACGAGCAGTACTTC
CASSPIQGGYEQYF
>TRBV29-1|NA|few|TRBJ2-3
TGCAGCGTCTCCACAGATACGCAGTATTTT
CSVSTDTQYF
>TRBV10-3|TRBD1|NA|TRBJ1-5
TGTCCCATCAGGCGGGACAGGAATCAGCCCCAGCATTTT
CPIRRDRNQPQHF
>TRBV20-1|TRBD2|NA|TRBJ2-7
TGCAGTGCCATCGTACTAGCGTCCCACGACCAGTACTTC
CSAIVLASHDQYF
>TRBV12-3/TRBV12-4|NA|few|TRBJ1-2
TGTGCCAGCGTATCCGGGAACTATGGCTACACCTTC
CASVSGNYGYTF
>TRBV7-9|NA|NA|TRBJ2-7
TGTGCCAGCAGCTGGTACGAGCAGTACTTC
CASSWYEQYF
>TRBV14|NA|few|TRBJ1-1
TGTGCCAGCAGCCAACTGCAGAACACTGAAGCTTTCTTT
CASSQLQNTEAFF
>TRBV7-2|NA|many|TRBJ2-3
TGTGCCAGCAGCCACGCGGGTTTTGGAGATACGCAGTATTTT
CASSHAGFGDTQYF
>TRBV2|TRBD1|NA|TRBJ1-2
TGTGCCAGCAGTGCTCAGGGGGCGTATAGTGGCTACACCTTC
CASSAQGAYSGYTF
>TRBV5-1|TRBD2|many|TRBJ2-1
TGCGCCAGCAGCCCGGGACTAGCGGGAGTCAATGAGCAGTTCTTC
CASSPGLAGVNEQFF
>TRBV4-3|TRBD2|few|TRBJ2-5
TGCGCCAGCAGCCAAGTCCCACTAGCGGCCCGGGGGACCCAGTACTTC
CASSQVPLAARGTQYF
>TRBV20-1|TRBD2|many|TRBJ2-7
TGCAGTGCTCTTAGCGGGAGCTCCTACGAGCAGTACTTC
CSALSGSSYEQYF
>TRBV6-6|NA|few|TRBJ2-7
TGTGCCAGCAGTTTACAGGGTGGCTACGAGCAGTACTTC
CASSLQGGYEQYF
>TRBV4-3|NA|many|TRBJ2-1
TGCGCCAGCAGCCCTGGAAGGGTAAGAGAGCAGTTCTTC
CASSPGRVREQFF
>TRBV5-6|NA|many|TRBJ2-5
TGTGCCATGGGCCCAGAGTTCCAAGAGACCCAGTACTTC
CAMGPEFQETQYF
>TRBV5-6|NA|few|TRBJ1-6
TGTGCCAGCAGCTTACGGGACTCCTATAATTCACCCCTCCACTTT
CASSLRDSYNSPLHF
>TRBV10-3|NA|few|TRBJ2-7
TGTGCCATCAGTGAGTCTGCTGGCTCATGGCCCTACGAGCAGTACTTC
CAISESAGSWPYEQYF
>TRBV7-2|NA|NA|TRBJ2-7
TGTGCCAGCAGCTTAGGGACAGTTGGGTACGAGCAGTACTTC
CASSLGTVGYEQYF
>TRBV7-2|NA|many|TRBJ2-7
TGTGCCAGCAGCTTAGAAGGGGCAACCTACGAGCAGTACTTC
CASSLEGATYEQYF
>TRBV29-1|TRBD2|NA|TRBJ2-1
TGCAGCGCAAGGTGGGGGGGAGTGTACAATGAGCAGTTCTTC
CSARWGGVYNEQFF
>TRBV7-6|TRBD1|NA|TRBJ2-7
TGTGCCAGCAGCTGGGGACAGCCCTACGAGCAGTACTTC
CASSWGQPYEQYF
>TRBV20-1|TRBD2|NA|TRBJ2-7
TGCAGTGCTGAAGATTTAGCGGGGAGCTCCTACGAGCAGTACTTC
CSAEDLAGSSYEQYF
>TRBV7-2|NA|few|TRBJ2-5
TGTGCCAGCAGCTTAGGGCCAGGGGGGGGTAGGGAGACCCAGTACTTC
CASSLGPGGGRETQYF
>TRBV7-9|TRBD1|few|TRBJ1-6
TGTGCCAGCAGCTTGACAGGGACTCGCGCGGTCCTCCACTTT
CASSLTGTRAVLHF
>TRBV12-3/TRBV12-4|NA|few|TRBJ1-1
TGTGCCAGCAGTTCAGGGGTATTCAGTGAAGCTTTCTTT
CASSSGVFSEAFF
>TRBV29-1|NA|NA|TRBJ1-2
TGCAGCGTTGAAGATAGAGGCAAATATGGCTACACCTTC
CSVEDRGKYGYTF
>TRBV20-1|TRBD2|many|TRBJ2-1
TGCAGTGCTAGAACTAGCGGATACAATGAGCAGTTCTTC
CSARTSGYNEQFF
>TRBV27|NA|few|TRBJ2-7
TGTGCCAGCAGTTTGAGGAGAGGCTCCTACGAGCAGTACTTC
CASSLRRGSYEQYF
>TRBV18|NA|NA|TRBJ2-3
TGTGCCAGCTCACCACCGAGCCTCACAGATACGCAGTATTTT
CASSPPSLTDTQYF
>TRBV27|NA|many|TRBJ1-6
TGTGCCAGCAGTCCTCTCGGGGAGCCACACTTTCCACCCCTCCACTTT
CASSPLGEPHFPPLHF
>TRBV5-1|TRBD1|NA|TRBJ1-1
TGCGCCAGCCGCTCGGATGGCAGGGGGCGGACTGAAGCTTTCTTT
CASRSDGRGRTEAFF
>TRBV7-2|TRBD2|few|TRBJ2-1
TGTGCCAGCAGGTTGGCGGGGGGGGACAATGAGCAGTTCTTC
CASRLAGGDNEQFF
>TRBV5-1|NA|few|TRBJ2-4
TGCGCCAGCAGCTGGGAGTACTTC
CASSWEYF
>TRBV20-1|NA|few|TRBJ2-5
TGCAGTGCTATCCCCGGACAAGAGACCCAGTACTTC
CSAIPGQETQYF
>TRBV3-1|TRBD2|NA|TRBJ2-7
TGTGCCATCAGTTTATCCCTAGCGGGGGCATCACTTTACGCCTACGAGCAGTACTTC
CAISLSLAGASLYAYEQYF
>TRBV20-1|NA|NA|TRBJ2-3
TGCAGTGCTGCCCTCAGTACAGATACGCAGTATTTT
CSAALSTDTQYF
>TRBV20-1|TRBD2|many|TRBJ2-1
TGCAGTGCCAGGACTAGCGGGCTGTACAATGAGCAGTTCTTC
CSARTSGLYNEQFF
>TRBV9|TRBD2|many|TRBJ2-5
TGTGCCAGCAGCGTAGGGGCGGGAGTGCCAGAGACCCAGTACTTC
CASSVGAGVPETQYF
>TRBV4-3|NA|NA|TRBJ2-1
TGCGCCAGCAGCCAAGATCGGCAGGGCTACAATGAGCAGTTCTTC
CASSQDRQGYNEQFF
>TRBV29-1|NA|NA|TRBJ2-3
TGCAGCGTCAACCCCGGGACGGGCACAGATACGCAGTATTTT
CSVNPGTGTDTQYF
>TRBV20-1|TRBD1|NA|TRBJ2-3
TGCAGCCCACACAGGGGGGGCACAGATACGCAGTATTTT
CSPHRGGTDTQYF
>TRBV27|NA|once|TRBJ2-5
TGTGCCAGCATTTTCTGGCCAGACCAAGAGACCCAGTACTTC
CASIFWPDQETQYF
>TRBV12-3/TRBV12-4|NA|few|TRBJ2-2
TGTGCCAGCTGGGAAAAAGGGACACCTAGACGGGAGCTGTTTTTT
CASWEKGTPRRELFF
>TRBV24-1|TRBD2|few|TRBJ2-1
TGTGCCACCAGTGCACCCGGGAGGGGGAACAATGAGCAGTTCTTC
CATSAPGRGNNEQFF